These 20 T cell receptor beta chains originate from one sample sequenced in a study of monozygotic twins with inflammatory bowel disease (dated by TCRdb to the late 2010s). The library came from 5' RACE. The reads were generated on an Illumina HiSeq 2500. After TCRdb reprocessed the reads, each CDR3 protein sequence was kept as one row, without DNA. The record for this sample contains some 160,000 distinct CDR3 sequences. 6.5% to 9% of the sample belongs to the ten largest clones. Sequencing was performed on blood. Receptors were obtained from a human donor with ulcerative colitis or Crohn's disease, or a healthy co-twin of an affected twin (not recorded which).

This rearrangement joins TRBV3-1 to TRBJ1-2; TCRdb's D call, TRBD1, is unchecked because there is no DNA. Germline V lookup: CDR1 LGHDT, CDR2 YNNKEL (reference sequence). This CDR3 is 17 amino acids long. This CDR3 reads CASSPAAGGTEHYGYTF.

The chain links TRBV19 to TRBJ1-3; the D call from TCRdb, TRBD1, cannot be confirmed without DNA. Germline V lookup: CDR1 LNHDA, CDR2 SQIVND (reference sequence). The CDR3 is 16 amino acids. The CDR3 here is CASSTRQGTGGNTIYF.

The chain carries TRBV5-1 and TRBJ1-5. Germline loops: CDR1 SGHRS, CDR2 YFSETQ. This CDR3 has 14 residues. The CDR3 sequence is CASSFGEGNQPQHF.

The J gene is TRBJ2-3, the V gene TRBV4-2; TCRdb designates TRBD2, a call that cannot be tested without DNA. The germline V gene has CDR1 LGHNA and CDR2 YNFKEQ. This CDR3 contains 19 residues. CDR3 loop: CASSRSGLAGGPNTDTQYF.

The gene calls are TRBV3-1 and TRBJ2-7; checking the TCRdb D call of TRBD2 is not possible without DNA. The CDR3 extends over 17 amino acids. Looked up from germline, CDR1 is LGHDT and CDR2 is YNNKEL (reference sequence). The CDR3 reads CASSQDRTSGRTGEQYF.

The chain employs TRBV12-3 or TRBV12-4 and TRBJ2-1; TCRdb selects TRBD1, and the lack of DNA leaves this call unchecked. There are 16 residues in the CDR3. The CDR3 is CASSPLRTSSYNEQFF.

This sequence joins TRBV14 and TRBJ2-7; TCRdb reports TRBD1, a call that lacks DNA to check it against. Germline CDR1 reads SGHDN; CDR2 reads FVKESK. This CDR3 contains 13 residues. This CDR3 is CASSPASQGEQYF.

This rearrangement joins TRBV6-5 to TRBJ1-4; there is no DNA to check the TCRdb D call of TRBD1. The length of the CDR3 is 13 residues. From germline, CDR1 is MNHEY and CDR2 SVGAGI. CDR3 protein: CASTQGDNEKLFF.

The chain has TRBV5-1 and TRBJ2-4; as DNA is missing, the TRBD2 call by TCRdb cannot be tested. Germline lookup yields CDR1 SGHRS and CDR2 YFSETQ. The CDR3 loop spans 15 amino acids. Here the CDR3 reads CASSSLPSSGNIQYF.

This rearrangement joins TRBV28 to TRBJ2-5; TCRdb lists TRBD2, though no DNA is available to test this call. This CDR3 has 14 amino acids. Germline values: CDR1 MDHEN, CDR2 SYDVKM. CDR3 amino acids: CASSPPERGETQYF.

The gene calls are TRBV4-3 and TRBJ2-5; the TRBD1 assignment by TCRdb is unverifiable without DNA. This CDR3 contains 15 residues. Looked up from germline, CDR1 is LGHNA and CDR2 is YSLEER. CDR3: CASSRLVGAGETQYF.

The CDR3 sequence: CASSPRGQGTQYF. The V call is TRBV14, the J call TRBJ2-5; the TRBD1 assignment by TCRdb is unverifiable without DNA. Germline assignment: CDR1 SGHDN and CDR2 FVKESK. This CDR3 spans 13 amino acids.

The rearrangement links TRBV20-1 to TRBJ2-3. The CDR3 spans 18 residues. The germline gives CDR1 DFQATT, CDR2 SNEGSKA (reference sequence). CDR3 region: CSARDPISTVYFTDTQYF.

V and J are TRBV20-1 and TRBJ2-7; TCRdb proposes TRBD1, but this gene call is untestable without DNA. This CDR3 comprises 13 residues. The germline gives CDR1 DFQATT, CDR2 SNEGSKA (reference sequence). This CDR3 reads CSASRDSSYEQYF.

The rearrangement uses TRBV5-1 and TRBJ2-3; TCRdb indicates TRBD2, and absent DNA this call remains unverified. Germline CDR1 SGHRS, CDR2 YFSETQ. This CDR3 contains 16 residues. The chain's CDR3 is CASSTTSGGSTDTQYF.

V gene TRBV27 combines with J gene TRBJ1-2. CDR1 is MNHEY and CDR2 is SMNVEV in the germline V gene (reference sequence). The CDR3 has 12 residues. This chain's CDR3 is CASGGAGYGYTF.

This rearrangement joins TRBV30 to TRBJ1-1. CDR3 length equals 13 residues. The germline CDR1 and CDR2 sequences are GTSNPN and SVGIG (reference sequence). The CDR3 region is CGVFVGPGTEAFF.

The chain links TRBV2 to TRBJ1-2; TCRdb picks TRBD1, but there is no DNA to check that call. Per germline, CDR1 SNHLY and CDR2 FYNNEI. CDR3 size: 13 residues. The chain's CDR3 is CASSGQPGYGYTF.

This sequence joins TRBV4-1 and TRBJ2-3; with no DNA, the TCRdb D assignment of TRBD1 cannot be verified. The CDR3 runs to 17 residues. Germline V gives CDR1 MGHRA, CDR2 YSYEKL. CDR3 loop: CASSQDFTGLLADTQYF.

The chain carries TRBV7-2 and TRBJ1-4. This CDR3 region has 14 residues. Germline V lookup: CDR1 SGHTA, CDR2 FQGNSA. The CDR3 is CASSSLATNEKLFF.